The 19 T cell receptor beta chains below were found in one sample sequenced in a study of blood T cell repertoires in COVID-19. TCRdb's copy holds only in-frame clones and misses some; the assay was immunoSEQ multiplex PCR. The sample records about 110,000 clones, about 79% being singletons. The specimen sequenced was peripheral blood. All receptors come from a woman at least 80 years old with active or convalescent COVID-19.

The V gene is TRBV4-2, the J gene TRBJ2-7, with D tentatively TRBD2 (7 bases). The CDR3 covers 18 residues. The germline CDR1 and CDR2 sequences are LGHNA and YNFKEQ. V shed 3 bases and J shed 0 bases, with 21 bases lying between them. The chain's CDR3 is CASSHSLGGLAASYEQYF. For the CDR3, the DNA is TGTGCCAGCAGCCATTCCTTAGGGGGGCTAGCGGCCTCCTACGAGCAGTACTTC.

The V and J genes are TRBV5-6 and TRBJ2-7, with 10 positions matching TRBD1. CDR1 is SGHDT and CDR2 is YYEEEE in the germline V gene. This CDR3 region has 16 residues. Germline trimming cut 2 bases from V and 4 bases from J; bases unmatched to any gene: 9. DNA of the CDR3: TGTGCCAGCAGCTTAATCACGAGACAGGGGGCATACGAGCAGTACTTC. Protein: CASSLITRQGAYEQYF.

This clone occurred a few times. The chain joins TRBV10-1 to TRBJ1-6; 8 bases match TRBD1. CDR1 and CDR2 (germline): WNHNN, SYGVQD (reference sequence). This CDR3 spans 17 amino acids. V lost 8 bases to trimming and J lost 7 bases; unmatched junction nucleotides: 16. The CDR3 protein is CASHPKPLDRVNSPLHF. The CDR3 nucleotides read TGCGCCAGCCACCCCAAACCGCTGGACAGGGTAAATTCACCCCTCCACTTT.

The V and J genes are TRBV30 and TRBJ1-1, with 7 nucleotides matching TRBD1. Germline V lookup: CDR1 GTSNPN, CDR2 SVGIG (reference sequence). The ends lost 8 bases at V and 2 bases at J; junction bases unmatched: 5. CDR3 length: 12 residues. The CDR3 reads CAGDRDNTEAFF. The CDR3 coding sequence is TGTGCCGGTGACAGGGATAACACTGAAGCTTTCTTT.

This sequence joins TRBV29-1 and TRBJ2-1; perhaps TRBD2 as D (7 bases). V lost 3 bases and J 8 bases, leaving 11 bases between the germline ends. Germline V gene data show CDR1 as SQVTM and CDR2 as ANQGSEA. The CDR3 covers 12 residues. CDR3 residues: CSVDRGGDEQFF. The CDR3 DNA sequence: TGCAGCGTTGATAGAGGGGGGGATGAGCAGTTCTTC.

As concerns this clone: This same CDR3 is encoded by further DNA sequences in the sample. In DNA form, the CDR3 reads TGCAGTGCTAGTAGTGGGCACGAGCAGTACTTC. Encoded protein: CSASSGHEQYF. V and J are TRBV20-1 and TRBJ2-7; D not certain. The length of the CDR3 is 11 residues. Per the germline V gene, CDR1 is DFQATT and CDR2 is SNEGSKA (reference sequence). The germline V and J ends were trimmed by 3 bases and 5 bases, with 8 bases remaining between them.

The CDR3 nucleotides read TGTGCCAGCAGCTTACTCCAGCGGAGGGGCACAGATACGCAGTATTTT. This codes for CASSLLQRRGTDTQYF. The gene calls are TRBV7-2 and TRBJ2-3; perhaps TRBD2 as D (6 bases). Germline V gene sequence: CDR1 SGHTA, CDR2 FQGNSA. The CDR3 length is 16 residues. With 2 bases removed from V and 1 base from J, the gap between germline ends came to 13 bases.

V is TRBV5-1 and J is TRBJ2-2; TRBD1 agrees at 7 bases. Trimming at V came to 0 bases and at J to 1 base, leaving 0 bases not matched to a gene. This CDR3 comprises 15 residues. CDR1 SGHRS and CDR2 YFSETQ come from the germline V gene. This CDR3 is CASSLGQGNTGELFF. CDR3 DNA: TGCGCCAGCAGCTTGGGACAGGGGAACACCGGGGAGCTGTTTTTT.

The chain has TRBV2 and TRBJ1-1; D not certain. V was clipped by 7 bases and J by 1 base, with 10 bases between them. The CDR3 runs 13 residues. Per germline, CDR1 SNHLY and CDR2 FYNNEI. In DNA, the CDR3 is TGTGCCAGCACTTCCGAGCCGAACACTGAAGCTTTCTTT. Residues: CASTSEPNTEAFF.

This CDR3 is CASSLAGGPSLREQYF. As DNA, the CDR3 is TGCGCCAGCAGCCTAGCGGGAGGGCCCTCTCTAAGAGAGCAGTACTTC. This sequence joins TRBV10-2 and TRBJ2-7; 12 positions agree with TRBD2. This CDR3 region has 16 residues. V was clipped by 6 bases and J by 7 bases; unmatched bases: 13. CDR1 WSHSY and CDR2 SAAADI come from the germline V gene.

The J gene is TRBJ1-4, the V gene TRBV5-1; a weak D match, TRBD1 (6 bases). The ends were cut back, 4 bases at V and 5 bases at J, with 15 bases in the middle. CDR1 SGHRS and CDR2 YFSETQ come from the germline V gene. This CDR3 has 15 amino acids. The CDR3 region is CASSARDKLNEKLFF. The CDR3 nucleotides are TGCGCCAGCAGCGCTCGGGACAAGTTAAATGAAAAACTGTTTTTT.

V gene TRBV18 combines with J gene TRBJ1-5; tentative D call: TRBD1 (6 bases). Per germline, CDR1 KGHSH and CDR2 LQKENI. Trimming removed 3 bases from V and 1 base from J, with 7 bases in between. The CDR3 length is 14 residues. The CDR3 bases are TGTGCCAGCTCACCCGGACAGAGCAATCAGCCCCAGCATTTT. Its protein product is CASSPGQSNQPQHF.

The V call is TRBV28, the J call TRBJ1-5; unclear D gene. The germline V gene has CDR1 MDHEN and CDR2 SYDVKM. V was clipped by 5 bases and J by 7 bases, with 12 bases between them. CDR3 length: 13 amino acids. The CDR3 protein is CASSPSRRQPQHF. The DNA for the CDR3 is TGTGCCAGCAGTCCAAGCCGCAGGCAGCCCCAGCATTTT.

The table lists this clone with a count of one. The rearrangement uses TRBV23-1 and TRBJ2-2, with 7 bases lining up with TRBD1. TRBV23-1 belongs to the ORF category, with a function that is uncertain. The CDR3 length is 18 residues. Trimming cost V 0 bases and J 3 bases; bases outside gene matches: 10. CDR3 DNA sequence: TGCGCCAGCAGTCAATCGAATAATAGAACAGGGGACACCGGGGAGCTGTTTTTT. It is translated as CASSQSNNRTGDTGELFF.

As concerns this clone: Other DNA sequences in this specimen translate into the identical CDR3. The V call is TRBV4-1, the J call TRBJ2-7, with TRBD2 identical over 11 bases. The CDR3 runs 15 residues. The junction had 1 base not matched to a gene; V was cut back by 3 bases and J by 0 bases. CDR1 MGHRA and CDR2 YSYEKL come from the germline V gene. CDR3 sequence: CASSQGLAASYEQYF. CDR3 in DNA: TGCGCCAGCAGCCAGGGACTAGCGGCCTCCTACGAGCAGTACTTC.

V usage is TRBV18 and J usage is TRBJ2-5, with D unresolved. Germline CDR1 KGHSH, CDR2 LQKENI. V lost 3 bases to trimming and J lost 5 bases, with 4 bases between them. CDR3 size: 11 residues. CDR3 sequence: CASSPAETQYF. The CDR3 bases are TGTGCCAGCTCACCCGCGGAGACCCAGTACTTC.

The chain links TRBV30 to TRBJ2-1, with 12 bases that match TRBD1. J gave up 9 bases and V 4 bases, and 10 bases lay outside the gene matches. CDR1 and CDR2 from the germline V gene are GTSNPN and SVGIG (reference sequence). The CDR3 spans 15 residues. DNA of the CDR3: TGTGCCTGGAATCCCGGGACAGGGGGCTCGGTTGAGCAGTTCTTC. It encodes CAWNPGTGGSVEQFF.

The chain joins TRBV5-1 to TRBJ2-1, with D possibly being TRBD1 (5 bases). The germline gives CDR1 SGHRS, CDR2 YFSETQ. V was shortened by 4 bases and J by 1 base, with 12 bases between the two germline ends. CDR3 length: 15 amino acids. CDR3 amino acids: CASSLGGASYNEQFF. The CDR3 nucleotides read TGCGCCAGCAGCCTGGGTGGGGCATCCTACAATGAGCAGTTCTTC. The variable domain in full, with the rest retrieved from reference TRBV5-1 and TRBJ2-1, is KAGVTQTPRYLIKTRGQQVTLSCSPISGHRSVSWYQQTPGQGLQFLFEYFSETQRNKGNFPGRFSGRQFSNSRSEMNVSTLELGDSALYLCASSLGGASYNEQFFGPGTRLTVL.

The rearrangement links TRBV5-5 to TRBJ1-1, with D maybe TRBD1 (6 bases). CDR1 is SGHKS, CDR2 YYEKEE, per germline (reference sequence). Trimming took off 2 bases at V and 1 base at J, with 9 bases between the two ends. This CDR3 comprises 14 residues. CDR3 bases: TGTGCCAGCAGCTTCTTACAGGGGAACACTGAAGCTTTCTTT. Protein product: CASSFLQGNTEAFF.